Sequencing of this T cell receptor beta chain was carried out in a study of blood T cell repertoires in COVID-19. This CDR3 has 17 residues. The V and J ends lost 4 bases and 0 bases respectively, with 14 bases between them. Germline CDR1 is SGHRS and CDR2 is YFSETQ. In the source study's methods: The assay estimated nucleated cells by amplifying reference gene primers. TCRdb keeps only in-frame clones here, not all; method: immunoSEQ multiplex PCR. V and J calls plus clone size are reproduced from that table; the DNA served to infer D and trimming. Here the sample spans around 160,000 clones, more than 75% being singletons.

Specimen: peripheral blood. The sequence came from an older man with acute or convalescent COVID-19. This chain joins TRBV5-1 and TRBJ1-6; D not resolved. The CDR3 nucleotides are TGCGCCAGCAGCCCCCAACAACAGAGCTCCTATAATTCACCCCTCCACTTT. Its translation is CASSPQQQSSYNSPLHF.